A selection of T cell receptor beta chains follows, all from one sample in a study of cytomegalovirus exposure and HLA in healthy donors. TCRdb keeps only in-frame clones here, not all; method: immunoSEQ multiplex PCR. The sample includes about 120,000 clones, roughly 80% of them seen just once. Sequencing used PBMCs. The receptors originated from a woman aged 35 to 49 in good health and CMV-seropositive. Both conserved end residues are trimmed from each CDR3. A D gene is named only where the DNA matches it firmly.

D | J | V | CDR3
- | TRBJ1-5 | TRBV19 | ATRGIGNSNQPQH
- | TRBJ2-5 | TRBV5-1 | ASSLGQQETQY
TRBD1 | TRBJ2-7 | TRBV11-2 | ASSLLQGYEQY
- | TRBJ2-5 | TRBV6-5 | ASSPTRSSTQY
- | TRBJ1-2 | TRBV4-1 | ASSQGTRKNYGYT
- | TRBJ2-1 | TRBV7-9 | ASSKEGGNEQF
- | TRBJ1-1 | TRBV19 | ASRTGRGTEAF
- | TRBJ2-3 | TRBV7-3 | ASSSSSSTDTQY
- | TRBJ1-2 | TRBV25-1 | ASTATGGLEGYT
TRBD1 | TRBJ1-2 | TRBV7-2 | ASSLDWTGVYGYT